These 20 T cell receptor beta chains originate from one sample sequenced in a study of early T cells in non-severe SARS-CoV-2 infection. Via MiXCR, TCRdb re-called the 5' RACE reads, giving one row per CDR3 protein. The sample comprises about 31,000 distinct CDR3 sequences, 5% to 6% of which are singletons, and around 6.8% rests with the top ten. Sequenced input: whole blood. These receptors all stem from an adult who was a healthcare worker with PCR-confirmed SARS-CoV-2 infection or an uninfected control (not recorded which).

The table lists this clonotype with a count of one. This may arise from a read error, as a much more abundant clone is one base away. The chain carries TRBV5-5 and TRBJ2-7; 8 nucleotides match TRBD2. V shed 3 bases, J shed 6 bases, and the junction held 11 bases outside the gene matches. CDR1 is SGHKS, CDR2 YYEKEE, per germline (reference sequence). CDR3 length: 15 residues. In DNA, the CDR3 is TGTGCCAGCAGCTCTCCGGGACTAGTGGGAGGCGAGCAGTACTTC. This codes for CASSSPGLVGGEQYF.

The chain links TRBV28 to TRBJ1-3, with D possibly matching TRBD1 (6 bases). The CDR3 extends over 13 amino acids. Germline V lookup: CDR1 MDHEN, CDR2 SYDVKM. Trimming took 1 base from V and 7 from J, leaving 8 bases between them. The CDR3 protein is CASSLSGANTIYF. CDR3 in DNA: TGTGCCAGCAGTTTATCAGGGGCCAACACCATATATTTT. The complete variable domain, with remaining parts taken from reference TRBV28 and TRBJ1-3, reads DVKVTQSSRYLVKRTGEKVFLECVQDMDHENMFWYRQDPGLGLRLIYFSYDVKMKEKGDIPEGYSVSREKKERFSLILESASTNQTSMYLCASSLSGANTIYFGEGSWLTVV.

By share, this clonotype ranks as medium-sized. The chain has TRBV27 and TRBJ2-5, with 11 positions matching TRBD2. The CDR3 is made up of 18 amino acids. Trimming at V came to 6 bases and at J to 5 bases, leaving 17 bases not matched to a gene. Germline assignment: CDR1 MNHEY and CDR2 SMNVEV (reference sequence). The CDR3 here is CASSQTTPTSGSSETQYF. The CDR3 region has the DNA TGTGCCAGCAGCCAAACTACCCCTACTAGCGGGAGCAGTGAGACCCAGTACTTC.

V gene TRBV2 combines with J gene TRBJ2-6; the D is unclear. Trimming shortened V by 3 bases and J by 0 bases, and 9 bases separated the two germline ends. CDR1 and CDR2 (germline): SNHLY, FYNNEI. The CDR3 has 16 residues. The CDR3 nucleotides read TGTGCCAGCAGTGAGGTGGAGCCCTCTGGGGCCAACGTCCTGACTTTC. Its translation: CASSEVEPSGANVLTF.

This clonotype was detected many times. The V and J genes are TRBV7-7 and TRBJ2-2, with D uncertain. The ends were cut back, 5 bases at V and 5 bases at J, with 9 bases in the middle. The CDR3 loop spans 13 amino acids. In germline, CDR1 is SSHAT, CDR2 FNYEAQ (reference sequence). The CDR3 protein is CASSRKGTGELFF. The CDR3 bases are TGTGCCAGCAGCCGCAAAGGTACCGGGGAGCTGTTTTTT.

This clonotype was recorded many times. The chain has TRBV27 and TRBJ2-3, with D perhaps TRBD2 (5 bases). Germline values: CDR1 MNHEY, CDR2 SMNVEV (reference sequence). The CDR3 is 17 residues long. V gave up 0 bases and J gave up 4 bases, with 17 bases separating them. The CDR3 coding sequence is TGTGCCAGCAGTTTATCGAGAGAGGGTAAGCCCTCAGATACGCAGTATTTT. Amino acid sequence: CASSLSREGKPSDTQYF.

The V gene is TRBV18, the J gene TRBJ1-1, with D hard to call. In germline, CDR1 is KGHSH, CDR2 LQKENI. Trimming cost V 3 bases and J 1 base, with 6 bases left between them. The CDR3 totals 13 residues. The CDR3 region has the DNA TGTGCCAGCTCACCTATCCCGAACACTGAAGCTTTCTTT. Translated, it gives CASSPIPNTEAFF.

In this sample, this clonotype turned up many times. The CDR3 nucleotides read TGCGCCAGCAGTTGGTCGGGAGGGATCGCAGAGACCCAGTACTTC. Its protein is CASSWSGGIAETQYF. The chain uses TRBV10-2 and TRBJ2-5, with TRBD2 matching 8 bases. The V gene end was trimmed by 5 bases and the J gene end by 4 bases; junction bases not matched to a gene: 9. Germline V gene sequence: CDR1 WSHSY, CDR2 SAAADI. CDR3 length: 15 amino acids.

This clonotype was detected ten times or more. The chain couples TRBV20-1 to TRBJ2-1; no reliable D call. The CDR3 runs 13 residues. V was cut by 3 bases and J by 4 bases, with 10 bases left in between. From germline, CDR1 is DFQATT and CDR2 SNEGSKA (reference sequence). CDR3 sequence reads: CSARGKAYNEQFF. CDR3 sequence (DNA): TGCAGTGCTAGGGGGAAGGCTTACAATGAGCAGTTCTTC.

This chain uses TRBV7-2 with TRBJ1-3; TRBD1 might be the D (6 bases). This CDR3 spans 15 amino acids. The germline gives CDR1 SGHTA, CDR2 FQGNSA. The V end lost 5 bases, the J end lost 2 bases, and 13 bases lay between the germline ends. CDR3: CASSKQGLPGNTIYF. In DNA form, the CDR3 reads TGTGCCAGCAGCAAACAGGGCCTGCCTGGAAACACCATATATTTT.

There are many counts of this clonotype. The chain couples TRBV20-1 to TRBJ2-7; 10 nucleotides line up with TRBD2. Germline CDR1 DFQATT, CDR2 SNEGSKA (reference sequence). This CDR3 has 14 residues. With V trimmed by 5 bases and J by 4 bases, 8 bases remained unmatched. CDR3 loop: CSARPLAGQYEQYF. Written as DNA, the CDR3 is TGCAGTGCTCGTCCACTAGCGGGACAGTACGAGCAGTACTTC.

The gene calls are TRBV6-4 and TRBJ1-6; TRBD1 might be the D (5 bases). The CDR3 runs 15 residues. Germline V gene lookup returns CDR1 MRHNA and CDR2 SNTAGT. V was cut by 8 bases and J by 0 bases, with 11 bases left in between. CDR3 in DNA: TGTGCCAGCCGGCCAGGGAGCTCCTATAATTCACCCCTCCACTTT. Amino acid sequence: CASRPGSSYNSPLHF.

The CDR3: CASSQVGNTEAFF. The CDR3 nucleotides are TGTGCCAGCAGCCAAGTAGGGAACACTGAAGCTTTCTTT. V and J are TRBV3-1 and TRBJ1-1; no firm D call. The V gene's germline CDR1 is LGHDT and CDR2 YNNKEL (reference sequence). This CDR3 comprises 13 residues. V was pared by 1 base and J by 1 base, with 4 bases between.

This clonotype was detected a few times. The V and J genes are TRBV9 and TRBJ2-2; 10 bases line up with TRBD2. The CDR3 has 16 residues. The V segment lost 3 bases and the J segment 5 bases; nucleotides outside the gene matches: 7. Germline V gives CDR1 SGDLS, CDR2 YYNGEE. In DNA form, the CDR3 reads TGTGCCAGCAGCGCCCCTCTAGCGGGAGTTACCGGGGAGCTGTTTTTT. Translated, it gives CASSAPLAGVTGELFF.

Ten or more counts support this clonotype. This chain uses TRBV11-2 with TRBJ2-1, with a tentative D call TRBD2 (5 bases). The V gene lost 1 base and the J gene lost 4 bases, with 20 bases spanning the gap. CDR3 length: 18 amino acids. Germline-derived CDR1 and CDR2 are SGHAT and FQNNGV. In nucleotides, the CDR3 is TGTGCCAGCAGCTTAGCAACACAAGCGGCGGCCCTTTACAATGAGCAGTTCTTC. Protein: CASSLATQAAALYNEQFF. Full variable domain (rest looked up from reference TRBV11-2 and TRBJ2-1): EAGVAQSPRYKIIEKRQSVAFWCNPISGHATLYWYQQILGQGPKLLIQFQNNGVVDDSQLPKDRFSAERLKGVDSTLKIQPAKLEDSAVYLCASSLATQAAALYNEQFFGPGTRLTVL.

In its sample, this clonotype was seen many times. The chain joins TRBV19 to TRBJ2-1; D is unresolved. From germline, CDR1 is LNHDA and CDR2 SQIVND (reference sequence). The V end was cut by 6 bases, the J end by 0 bases, with 12 bases between. The CDR3 covers 15 residues. CDR3 nucleotides: TGTGCCAGTAGACCCCAATCGAGCTCCTACAATGAGCAGTTCTTC. Its translation is CASRPQSSSYNEQFF.

There are a few counts of this clonotype. This chain uses TRBV20-1 with TRBJ2-1; tentatively, D is TRBD1 or TRBD2 (5 bases each). This CDR3 comprises 14 residues. Looked up from germline, CDR1 is DFQATT and CDR2 is SNEGSKA (reference sequence). V dropped 6 bases and J dropped 5 bases, with 17 bases sitting between them. CDR3 sequence reads: CSAGDPGHNNEQFF. The CDR3 DNA reads TGCAGTGCCGGGGACCCCGGTCATAACAATGAGCAGTTCTTC.

This clonotype was seen only a few times. The chain uses TRBV11-3 and TRBJ2-3; possible D gene TRBD1, 6 bases. The CDR3 loop spans 16 amino acids. From germline, CDR1 is SGHNT and CDR2 YENEEA. V lost 1 base and J lost 6, with 17 bases in between. CDR3 sequence (DNA): TGTGCCAGCAGCTTAGCGGTGGCAGGGGATGGGGATACGCAGTATTTT. This sequence encodes CASSLAVAGDGDTQYF.

This clonotype has more than one count but fewer than ten. The rearrangement uses TRBV6-1 and TRBJ1-1; D perhaps matches TRBD1 (6 bases). This CDR3 region has 16 residues. Deletions cut 1 base from V and 4 bases from J, with 16 bases between. Germline CDR1 reads MNHNS; CDR2 reads SASEGT. This CDR3 reads CASSEVIWDIGTEAFF. DNA of the CDR3: TGTGCCAGCAGTGAAGTTATATGGGACATCGGCACTGAAGCTTTCTTT.

The sample holds a few counts of this clonotype. The J gene is TRBJ2-1, the V gene TRBV29-1; 8 bases line up with TRBD2. V lost 1 base and J lost 5; bases outside the gene matches: 4. Germline CDR1 and CDR2: SQVTM and ANQGSEA. The CDR3 is 14 amino acids. CDR3 nucleotides: TGCAGCGTTGAAGTCCCTAGCGGGCACAATGAGCAGTTCTTC. Residues: CSVEVPSGHNEQFF.